Presented here are 6 T cell receptor beta chains from one specimen sequenced in a study of blood T cell repertoires in COVID-19. The protocol was immunoSEQ multiplex PCR, while the TCRdb copy is restricted to in-frame clones and leaves out a portion. The profile shows 150,000 to 200,000 clones, about 86% of them singletons. Sequencing used peripheral blood. These receptors were obtained from a woman in her 70s with COVID-19, enrolled during active disease.

V is TRBV28 and J is TRBJ2-3; 7 bases agree with TRBD1. The CDR3 runs to 16 residues. In germline, CDR1 is MDHEN, CDR2 SYDVKM. The V segment lost 6 bases and the J segment 1 base; nucleotides outside the gene matches: 10. CDR3: CASRSPGQTRTDTQYF. The CDR3 nucleotides are TGTGCCAGCAGAAGTCCGGGACAGACGCGCACAGATACGCAGTATTTT.

The chain couples TRBV7-6 to TRBJ1-6; 10 bases fit TRBD1. The CDR3 is 15 residues long. The trim removed 5 bases at V and 9 bases at J, leaving 7 bases unmatched. Germline CDR1 SGHVS, CDR2 FNYEAQ. CDR3 in amino acids: CASSPRQGASSPLHF. CDR3 bases: TGTGCCAGCAGCCCCCGACAGGGGGCAAGTTCACCCCTCCACTTT.

The gene calls are TRBV10-1 and TRBJ2-5, with D maybe TRBD2 (5 bases). The germline V gene has CDR1 WNHNN and CDR2 SYGVQD (reference sequence). This CDR3 region has 13 residues. Trimming left V 5 bases short and J 1 base short, with 8 bases between. CDR3 sequence: CASSLRVQETQYF. DNA of the CDR3: TGCGCCAGCAGTTTGCGGGTCCAAGAGACCCAGTACTTC.

The chain links TRBV5-1 to TRBJ2-2; 8 bases are a match to TRBD2. J gave up 0 bases and V 0 bases, and 1 base lay outside the gene matches. CDR3 length: 16 amino acids. The germline CDR1 and CDR2 sequences are SGHRS and YFSETQ. CDR3 region: CASSLELAANTGELFF. Here the CDR3 DNA reads TGCGCCAGCAGCTTGGAACTAGCGGCGAACACCGGGGAGCTGTTTTTT.

The rearrangement uses TRBV19 and TRBJ2-5, with D maybe TRBD1 (6 bases). V was pared by 6 bases and J by 2 bases, with 13 bases between. Per germline, CDR1 LNHDA and CDR2 SQIVND (reference sequence). The CDR3 is made up of 14 amino acids. The CDR3 protein is CASSFQDSQETQYF. CDR3 nucleotide sequence: TGTGCCAGTAGCTTCCAGGACAGTCAAGAGACCCAGTACTTC.

This clone was counted only a few times. The rearrangement uses TRBV2 and TRBJ1-4, with D unclear. V lost 6 bases and J lost 4, with 3 bases in between. Germline V gene data show CDR1 as SNHLY and CDR2 as FYNNEI. The CDR3 is made up of 11 amino acids. The chain's CDR3 is CASSNNEKLFF. CDR3 DNA: TGTGCCAGCAGCAATAATGAAAAACTGTTTTTT.